One and the same sample provided the 30 T cell receptor beta chains below, sequenced in a study of shared clonotypes between healthy human individuals. Libraries were prepared by immunoSEQ multiplex PCR; TCRdb keeps only in-frame clonotypes and omits some of them. The sample includes a few million clones, around nine tenths of them seen just once. What was sequenced was naive CD4+ T cells sorted from blood. Subset described: CD45RA+ positively selected. Receptors were obtained from a man aged 18 to 29 in good health.

The genes are TRBV19 and TRBJ1-6; D possibly corresponds to TRBD1 (5 bases). The CDR3 sequence is 15 residues long. The V gene's germline CDR1 is LNHDA and CDR2 SQIVND (reference sequence). Trimming shortened V by 6 bases and J by 7 bases, and 16 bases separated the two germline ends. CDR3 sequence: CASSEQAPGNSPLHF. CDR3 bases: TGTGCCAGTAGCGAACAGGCCCCGGGGAATTCACCCCTCCACTTT.

The CDR3 region is CAISGQGFGNTIYF. CDR3 nucleotides: TGTGCCATCAGTGGACAGGGCTTTGGAAACACCATATATTTT. The chain links TRBV10-3 to TRBJ1-3; 7 positions agree with TRBD1. The CDR3 contains 14 residues. With V trimmed by 4 bases and J by 3 bases, 3 bases remained unmatched. Germline-derived CDR1 and CDR2 are ENHRY and SYGVKD.

V usage is TRBV30 and J usage is TRBJ2-5; D gene ambiguous. The CDR3 sequence is 11 residues long. Per the germline V gene, CDR1 is GTSNPN and CDR2 is SVGIG (reference sequence). V was shortened by 2 bases and J by 6 bases, with 7 bases between the two germline ends. CDR3 nucleotide sequence: TGTGCCTGGAGTCATTACCAGACCCAGTACTTC. Residues: CAWSHYQTQYF.

The table lists this clone with a few counts. The chain is built from TRBV7-2 and TRBJ1-4; D gene unclear. The germline gives CDR1 SGHTA, CDR2 FQGNSA. CDR3 length: 14 amino acids. V was trimmed by 3 bases and J by 4 bases, leaving 9 bases between them. CDR3 protein: CASSFRRSNEKLFF. CDR3 DNA sequence: TGTGCCAGCAGCTTTCGCAGGAGTAATGAAAAACTGTTTTTT. Based on the CDR3 plus reference TRBV7-2 and TRBJ1-4, the full variable domain is GAGVSQSPSNKVTEKGKDVELRCDPISGHTALYWYRQSLGQGLEFLIYFQGNSAPDKSGLPSDRFSAERTGGSVSTLTIQRTQQEDSAVYLCASSFRRSNEKLFFGSGTQLSVL.

V gene TRBV12-5 combines with J gene TRBJ1-5, with unresolved D. The CDR3 sequence is 13 residues long. Germline lookup yields CDR1 LGHNT and CDR2 FRNRAP. V dropped 6 bases and J dropped 0 bases, with 6 bases sitting between them. This chain's CDR3 is CASGRYSNQPQHF. Here the CDR3 DNA reads TGTGCTAGTGGCCGGTATAGCAATCAGCCCCAGCATTTT.

This clone was observed a handful of times. This rearrangement joins TRBV7-9 to TRBJ1-4; D might be TRBD1 (5 bases). Germline V lookup: CDR1 SEHNR, CDR2 FQNEAQ (reference sequence). The length of the CDR3 is 15 residues. Trimming took 1 base from V and 4 from J, leaving 10 bases between them. The CDR3 DNA is TGTGCCAGCAGCTTAGTGACAGCCGTTAATGAAAAACTGTTTTTT. Its protein is CASSLVTAVNEKLFF.

The chain couples TRBV6-1 to TRBJ2-3; perhaps D is TRBD1 or TRBD2 (5 bases each). Germline CDR1 MNHNS, CDR2 SASEGT. The CDR3 consists of 16 residues. Between the trimmed V and J ends, which lost 2 bases and 5 bases, there was a span of 17 bases. The CDR3 sequence is CASSERVGVKGDTQYF. Written as DNA, the CDR3 is TGTGCCAGCAGTGAAAGGGTGGGGGTCAAGGGAGATACGCAGTATTTT.

V gene TRBV5-6 combines with J gene TRBJ1-1, with TRBD1 identical over 12 bases. Germline CDR1 reads SGHDT; CDR2 reads YYEEEE. The CDR3 has 16 amino acids. Trimming removed 4 bases from V and 4 bases from J; junction bases left unmatched: 8. The CDR3: CASSPGQGARGTEAFF. In nucleotides, the CDR3 is TGTGCCAGCAGCCCGGGACAGGGGGCCCGCGGCACTGAAGCTTTCTTT.

This clone occurred once. This rearrangement joins TRBV7-8 to TRBJ1-4; D is perhaps TRBD1 (6 bases). Between the trimmed V and J ends, which lost 6 bases and 7 bases, there was a span of 18 bases. In germline, CDR1 is SGHVS, CDR2 FQNEAQ. The CDR3 has 15 residues. The CDR3 protein is CASRKTGMGSEKLFF. DNA of the CDR3: TGTGCCAGCAGAAAAACAGGGATGGGTTCTGAAAAACTGTTTTTT.

This clone was detected once. This chain links TRBV5-4 with TRBJ2-2, with TRBD1 matching over 11 bases. Per germline, CDR1 SGHNT and CDR2 YYREEE (reference sequence). Germline trimming cut 6 bases from V and 1 base from J; bases unmatched to any gene: 8. The CDR3 extends over 17 amino acids. CDR3 amino acids: CASTADRGLENTGELFF. The CDR3, as DNA: TGTGCCAGCACCGCGGACAGGGGGCTAGAGAACACCGGGGAGCTGTTTTTT.

The chain combines TRBV4-3 with TRBJ1-4; D might be TRBD1 (5 bases). Trimming removed 0 bases from V and 8 bases from J, with 16 bases in between. This CDR3 is built from 16 residues. Germline loops: CDR1 LGHNA, CDR2 YSLEER. CDR3 amino acids: CASSQDNVGVREKLFF. The CDR3, as DNA: TGCGCCAGCAGCCAAGATAATGTAGGGGTGAGGGAAAAACTGTTTTTT.

The table lists this clone with a count of one. The chain links TRBV28 to TRBJ2-5, with TRBD2 as a possible D gene (7 bases). Germline V gene data show CDR1 as MDHEN and CDR2 as SYDVKM. Between the trimmed V and J ends, which lost 7 bases and 5 bases, there was a span of 20 bases. This CDR3 is built from 15 residues. This CDR3 reads CASIPNGGRIETQYF. CDR3 sequence (DNA): TGTGCCAGCATTCCTAACGGGGGGCGGATTGAGACCCAGTACTTC. Together with reference TRBV28 and TRBJ2-5, the CDR3 gives the full variable domain: DVKVTQSSRYLVKRTGEKVFLECVQDMDHENMFWYRQDPGLGLRLIYFSYDVKMKEKGDIPEGYSVSREKKERFSLILESASTNQTSMYLCASIPNGGRIETQYFGPGTRLLVL.

This clone was observed once. V gene TRBV11-2 combines with J gene TRBJ2-7; 8 positions match TRBD1. V dropped 1 base and J dropped 4; count of bases not matched to a gene: 12. CDR1 is SGHAT and CDR2 is FQNNGV in the germline V gene. The CDR3 runs to 17 residues. The CDR3 here is CASSLAPPGQGAYEQYF. As DNA, the CDR3 is TGTGCCAGCAGCTTAGCCCCACCAGGCCAGGGGGCATACGAGCAGTACTTC.

V gene TRBV11-2 combines with J gene TRBJ2-7; no firm D call. The CDR3 is made up of 11 amino acids. CDR1 is SGHAT, CDR2 FQNNGV, per germline. V lost 1 base to trimming and J lost 9 bases, with 7 bases between them. CDR3 region: CASSLGIAQYF. CDR3 coding DNA: TGTGCCAGCAGCTTAGGAATAGCGCAGTACTTC.

CDR3 region: CATEAGNTIYF. For the CDR3, the DNA is TGTGCCACCGAGGCCGGAAACACCATATATTTT. This chain uses TRBV5-5 with TRBJ1-3; D not certain. The V gene lost 9 bases and the J gene lost 4 bases, with 8 bases spanning the gap. In germline, CDR1 is SGHKS, CDR2 YYEKEE (reference sequence). CDR3 size: 11 residues.

The rearrangement uses TRBV5-6 and TRBJ1-5; the match to TRBD1 covers 7 bases. Germline CDR1 reads SGHDT; CDR2 reads YYEEEE. V lost 1 base, J lost 2 bases, and 6 bases stayed unmatched. The CDR3 spans 16 residues. CDR3: CASSLRGGVGNQPQHF. In DNA form, the CDR3 reads TGTGCCAGCAGCTTGCGAGGGGGCGTAGGCAATCAGCCCCAGCATTTT. The full variable domain, in which reference TRBV5-6 and TRBJ1-5 provide the parts outside the CDR3, is DAGVTQSPTHLIKTRGQQVTLRCSPKSGHDTVSWYQQALGQGPQFIFQYYEEEERQRGNFPDRFSGHQFPNYSSELNVNALLLGDSALYLCASSLRGGVGNQPQHFGDGTRLSIL.

The chain recombines TRBV6-1 with TRBJ1-2; D call uncertain. Trimming took off 6 bases at V and 2 bases at J, with 13 bases between the two ends. The CDR3 extends over 14 amino acids. Germline loops: CDR1 MNHNS, CDR2 SASEGT. CDR3 coding DNA: TGTGCCAGCAGCTTTTTGCCGGAGAACTATGGCTACACCTTC. Translation: CASSFLPENYGYTF.

This clone showed up just once. V usage is TRBV15 and J usage is TRBJ2-1; maybe TRBD1 (5 bases). Germline CDR1 and CDR2: LNHNV and YYDKDF (reference sequence). The CDR3 consists of 15 residues. V was pared by 0 bases and J by 12 bases, with 18 bases between. For the CDR3, the DNA is TGTGCCACCAGCAGAGATCCCCCGACAGTCGGGTTGCAGTTCTTC. Translation gives CATSRDPPTVGLQFF.

A note on this clone: This same CDR3 is encoded by further DNA sequences in the sample. The V call is TRBV6-6, the J call TRBJ2-7; D unclear. CDR1 and CDR2 from the germline V gene are MNHNY and SVGAGI (reference sequence). The ends were cut back, 3 bases at V and 1 base at J, with 4 bases in the middle. The CDR3 extends over 12 amino acids. CDR3: CASSYRSYEQYF. CDR3 sequence (DNA): TGTGCCAGCAGTTATCGGTCCTACGAGCAGTACTTC.

The chain links TRBV28 to TRBJ2-7, with 9 bases lining up with TRBD1. V was clipped by 6 bases and J by 5 bases; unmatched bases: 11. The CDR3 length is 15 residues. From germline, CDR1 is MDHEN and CDR2 SYDVKM. This chain's CDR3 is CASSLPGQGNHEQYF. Here the CDR3 DNA reads TGTGCCAGCAGCCTACCGGGACAGGGAAACCACGAGCAGTACTTC.

The rearrangement uses TRBV5-1 and TRBJ2-5; the match to TRBD1 covers 11 bases. With 4 bases clipped from V and 5 bases from J, the junction kept 10 bases outside the gene matches. The germline V gene has CDR1 SGHRS and CDR2 YFSETQ. This CDR3 contains 16 residues. In DNA form, the CDR3 reads TGCGCCAGCAGCCCTTGGACAGGGGGCGCCGGGGAGACCCAGTACTTC. Its translation is CASSPWTGGAGETQYF. Together with reference TRBV5-1 and TRBJ2-5, the CDR3 gives the full variable domain: KAGVTQTPRYLIKTRGQQVTLSCSPISGHRSVSWYQQTPGQGLQFLFEYFSETQRNKGNFPGRFSGRQFSNSRSEMNVSTLELGDSALYLCASSPWTGGAGETQYFGPGTRLLVL.

Only one count was recorded for this clone. This chain connects TRBV6-5 to TRBJ1-5; 7 bases map to TRBD1. V shed 4 bases and J 2 bases; nucleotides not matched to a gene: 5. The germline V gene has CDR1 MNHEY and CDR2 SVGAGI. The CDR3 runs to 15 residues. As DNA, the CDR3 is TGTGCCAGCAGTTCGACAGGGTTGGGCAATCAGCCCCAGCATTTT. It codes for CASSSTGLGNQPQHF.

The V and J genes are TRBV28 and TRBJ1-4, with 11 positions matching TRBD1. With V trimmed by 4 bases and J by 7 bases, 5 bases remained unmatched. The germline gives CDR1 MDHEN, CDR2 SYDVKM. CDR3 length: 15 amino acids. The CDR3 sequence: CASSSPGQGVEKLFF. CDR3 nucleotides: TGTGCCAGCAGTTCCCCGGGACAGGGGGTTGAAAAACTGTTTTTT.

This clone has just a few counts. Other DNA variants within this sample encode the same CDR3. The chain couples TRBV9 to TRBJ2-5; 12 positions match TRBD2. Germline lookup yields CDR1 SGDLS and CDR2 YYNGEE. This CDR3 spans 14 amino acids. After removal of 3 bases from V and 4 bases from J, the junction contained 1 base not matched to a gene. The CDR3 here is CASSAGLAGETQYF. CDR3 in DNA: TGTGCCAGCAGCGCGGGACTAGCGGGAGAGACCCAGTACTTC. The entire variable domain, with the rest obtained from reference TRBV9 and TRBJ2-5, is as follows: DSGVTQTPKHLITATGQRVTLRCSPRSGDLSVYWYQQSLDQGLQFLIQYYNGEERAKGNILERFSAQQFPDLHSELNLSSLELGDSALYFCASSAGLAGETQYFGPGTRLLVL.

CDR3 coding DNA: TGCGCCAGCAGCTCGAGAGGCAATATCCAAGAGACCCAGTACTTC. It encodes CASSSRGNIQETQYF. The chain combines TRBV5-1 with TRBJ2-5; no clear D gene. There are 15 residues in the CDR3. V shed 3 bases and J shed 1 base, with 13 bases lying between them. Germline CDR1 SGHRS, CDR2 YFSETQ.

The J gene is TRBJ2-7, the V gene TRBV7-9; no reliable D call. This CDR3 spans 13 amino acids. Trimming stripped 1 base from V and 7 bases from J, with 11 bases between. Germline loops: CDR1 SEHNR, CDR2 FQNEAQ (reference sequence). The CDR3 coding sequence is TGTGCCAGCAGCTTAGTGGGCCTCGGGGAGCAGTACTTC. Protein sequence: CASSLVGLGEQYF.

The V call is TRBV9, the J call TRBJ2-5; TRBD2 might be the D (6 bases). CDR3 length equals 15 residues. Germline CDR1 is SGDLS and CDR2 is YYNGEE. Trimming cost V 2 bases and J 1 base, with 12 bases left between them. CDR3 sequence reads: CASSVLGGVQETQYF. The CDR3 DNA reads TGTGCCAGCAGCGTTCTTGGCGGGGTCCAAGAGACCCAGTACTTC.

This clone was seen once. The CDR3 protein is CASRNKGQVHAGELFF. The CDR3 DNA is TGTGCCAGCAGGAATAAAGGACAGGTGCACGCCGGGGAGCTGTTTTTT. The J gene is TRBJ2-2, the V gene TRBV28; 7 bases are a match to TRBD1. V lost 6 bases, J lost 6 bases, and 13 bases stayed unmatched. The CDR3 spans 16 residues. Germline CDR1 is MDHEN and CDR2 is SYDVKM.

CDR3 residues: CASSNRDLYEQYF. CDR3 coding DNA: TGTGCCAGCAGTAACAGGGATCTATACGAGCAGTACTTC. J is TRBJ2-7 and V is TRBV21-1; the table's D call of TRBD1 was not tested on the DNA. TRBV21-1 is a pseudogene. The CDR3 spans 13 residues.

The J gene is TRBJ1-3, the V gene TRBV6-1; maybe TRBD1 (5 bases). CDR1 is MNHNS, CDR2 SASEGT, per germline. The CDR3 length is 14 residues. The germline V and J ends were trimmed by 1 base and 3 bases, with 7 bases remaining between them. CDR3 region: CASSEGGGGNTIYF. The DNA for the CDR3 is TGTGCCAGCAGTGAAGGGGGCGGTGGAAACACCATATATTTT.